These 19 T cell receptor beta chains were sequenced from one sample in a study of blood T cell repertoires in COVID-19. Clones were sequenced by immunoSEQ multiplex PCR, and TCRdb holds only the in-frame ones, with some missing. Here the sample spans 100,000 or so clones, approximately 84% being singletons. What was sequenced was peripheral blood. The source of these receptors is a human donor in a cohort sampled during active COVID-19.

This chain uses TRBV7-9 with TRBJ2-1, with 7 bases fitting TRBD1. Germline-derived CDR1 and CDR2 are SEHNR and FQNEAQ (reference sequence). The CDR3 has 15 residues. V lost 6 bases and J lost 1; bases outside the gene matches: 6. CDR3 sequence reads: CASRVLQGSYNEQFF. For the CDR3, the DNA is TGTGCCAGCAGGGTCCTACAGGGGTCCTACAATGAGCAGTTCTTC.

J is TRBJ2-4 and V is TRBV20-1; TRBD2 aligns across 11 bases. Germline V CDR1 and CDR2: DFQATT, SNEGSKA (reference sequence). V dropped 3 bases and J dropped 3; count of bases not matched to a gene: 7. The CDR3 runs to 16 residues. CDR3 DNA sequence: TGCAGTGCTAGTTTAGCGGGGGGGCCGGGCAAAAACATTCAGTACTTC. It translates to CSASLAGGPGKNIQYF.

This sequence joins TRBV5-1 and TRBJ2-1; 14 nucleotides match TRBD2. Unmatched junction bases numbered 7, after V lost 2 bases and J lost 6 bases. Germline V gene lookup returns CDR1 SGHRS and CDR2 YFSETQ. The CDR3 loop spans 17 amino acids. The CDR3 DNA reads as TGCGCCAGCAGCTTCCGAACAGGGACTAGCGGGGGCAATGAGCAGTTCTTC. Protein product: CASSFRTGTSGGNEQFF.

The CDR3 protein is CASSLLTGSGNTEAFF. DNA for the CDR3: TGCGCCAGCAGCTTGTTAACAGGGAGCGGGAACACTGAAGCTTTCTTT. This chain links TRBV5-1 with TRBJ1-1; D is perhaps TRBD1 (6 bases). CDR1 and CDR2 (germline): SGHRS, YFSETQ. V lost 1 base to trimming and J lost 1 base, with 14 bases between them. The CDR3 is 16 residues long.

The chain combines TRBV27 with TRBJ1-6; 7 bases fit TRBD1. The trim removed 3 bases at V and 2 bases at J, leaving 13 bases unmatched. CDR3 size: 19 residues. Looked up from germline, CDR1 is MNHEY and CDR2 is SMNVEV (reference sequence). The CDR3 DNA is TGTGCCAGCAGTTTCGGGACAGTTAACAACCCAACCTATAATTCACCCCTCCACTTT. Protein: CASSFGTVNNPTYNSPLHF.

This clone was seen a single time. DNA for the CDR3: TGTGCCAGCAGCTTGGACAGGGACGGCGAAAAACTGTTTTTT. Translating gives CASSLDRDGEKLFF. This chain joins TRBV11-2 and TRBJ1-4; 8 bases agree with TRBD1. CDR3 size: 14 residues. Unmatched junction bases numbered 5, after V lost 3 bases and J lost 8 bases. Germline V gene lookup returns CDR1 SGHAT and CDR2 FQNNGV.

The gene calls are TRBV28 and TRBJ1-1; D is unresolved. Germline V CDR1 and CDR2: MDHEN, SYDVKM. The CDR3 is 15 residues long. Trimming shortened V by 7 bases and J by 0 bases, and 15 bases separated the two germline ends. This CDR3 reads CASNSRQPMNTEAFF. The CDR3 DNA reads TGTGCCAGCAACTCTAGGCAGCCCATGAACACTGAAGCTTTCTTT.

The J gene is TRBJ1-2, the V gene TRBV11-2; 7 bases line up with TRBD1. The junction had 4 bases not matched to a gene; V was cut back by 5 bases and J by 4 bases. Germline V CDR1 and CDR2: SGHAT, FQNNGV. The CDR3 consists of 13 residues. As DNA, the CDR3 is TGTGCCAGCAGCCCGGGACAGATCTATGGCTACACCTTC. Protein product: CASSPGQIYGYTF.

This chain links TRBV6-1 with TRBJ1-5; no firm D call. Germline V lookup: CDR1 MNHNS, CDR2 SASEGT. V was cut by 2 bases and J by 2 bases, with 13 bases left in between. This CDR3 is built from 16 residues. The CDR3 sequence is CASSEPAPFGNQPQHF. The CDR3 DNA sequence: TGTGCCAGCAGTGAACCCGCGCCCTTCGGCAATCAGCCCCAGCATTTT.

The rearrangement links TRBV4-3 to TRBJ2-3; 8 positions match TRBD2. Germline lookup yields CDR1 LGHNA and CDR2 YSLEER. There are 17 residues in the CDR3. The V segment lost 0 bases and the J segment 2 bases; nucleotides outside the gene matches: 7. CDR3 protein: CASSQDLGLGVTDTQYF. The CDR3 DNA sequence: TGCGCCAGCAGCCAAGATTTGGGACTAGGCGTCACAGATACGCAGTATTTT.

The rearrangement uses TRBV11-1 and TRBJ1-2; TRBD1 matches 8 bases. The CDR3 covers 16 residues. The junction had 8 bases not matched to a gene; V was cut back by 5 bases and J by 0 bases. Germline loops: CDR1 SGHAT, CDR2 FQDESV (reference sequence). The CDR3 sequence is CASSPSRDRPNYGYTF. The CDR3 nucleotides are TGTGCCAGCAGCCCCTCCCGGGACAGGCCTAACTATGGCTACACCTTC.

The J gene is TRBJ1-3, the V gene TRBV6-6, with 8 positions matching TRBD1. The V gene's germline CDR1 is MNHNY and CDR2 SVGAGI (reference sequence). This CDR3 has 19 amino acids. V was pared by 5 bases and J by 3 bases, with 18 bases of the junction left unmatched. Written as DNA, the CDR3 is TGTGCCAGCAGTCACGGCCGGTGGCAGGGGGCGCGAAGTGGAAACACCATATATTTT. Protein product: CASSHGRWQGARSGNTIYF.

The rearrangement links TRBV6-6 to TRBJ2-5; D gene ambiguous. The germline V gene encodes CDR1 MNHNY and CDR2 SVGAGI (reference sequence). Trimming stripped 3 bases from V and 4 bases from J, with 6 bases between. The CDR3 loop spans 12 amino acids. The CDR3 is CASSYRLETQYF. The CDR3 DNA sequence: TGTGCCAGCAGTTATCGGTTAGAGACCCAGTACTTC.

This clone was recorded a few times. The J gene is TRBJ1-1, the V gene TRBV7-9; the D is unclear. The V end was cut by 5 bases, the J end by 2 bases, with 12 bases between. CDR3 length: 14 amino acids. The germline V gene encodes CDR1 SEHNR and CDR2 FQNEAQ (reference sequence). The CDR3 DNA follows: TGTGCCAGCAGCCCTTTACAGATTAACACTGAAGCTTTCTTT. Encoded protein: CASSPLQINTEAFF.

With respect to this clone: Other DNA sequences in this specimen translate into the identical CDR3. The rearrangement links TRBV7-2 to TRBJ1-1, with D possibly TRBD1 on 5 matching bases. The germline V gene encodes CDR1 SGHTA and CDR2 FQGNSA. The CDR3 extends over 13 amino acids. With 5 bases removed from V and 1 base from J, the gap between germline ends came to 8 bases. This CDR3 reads CASSLDRNTEAFF. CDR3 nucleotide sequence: TGTGCCAGCAGCCTAGACAGGAACACTGAAGCTTTCTTT. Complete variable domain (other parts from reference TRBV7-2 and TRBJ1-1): GAGVSQSPSNKVTEKGKDVELRCDPISGHTALYWYRQSLGQGLEFLIYFQGNSAPDKSGLPSDRFSAERTGGSVSTLTIQRTQQEDSAVYLCASSLDRNTEAFFGQGTRLTVV.

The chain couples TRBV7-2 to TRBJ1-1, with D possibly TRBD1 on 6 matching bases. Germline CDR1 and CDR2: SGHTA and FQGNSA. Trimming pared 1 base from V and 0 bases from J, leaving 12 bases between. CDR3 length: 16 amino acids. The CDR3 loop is CASSLGRQVMNTEAFF. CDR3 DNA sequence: TGTGCCAGCAGCTTAGGGCGACAGGTTATGAACACTGAAGCTTTCTTT.

The CDR3 loop reads CASSQARLSGDTQYF. CDR3 DNA: TGTGCCAGCAGCCAAGCAAGATTATCCGGGGATACGCAGTATTTT. J is TRBJ2-3 and V is TRBV4-2, with D uncertain. This CDR3 contains 15 residues. The V gene lost 1 base and the J gene lost 6 bases, with 14 bases spanning the gap. The V gene's germline CDR1 is LGHNA and CDR2 YNFKEQ.

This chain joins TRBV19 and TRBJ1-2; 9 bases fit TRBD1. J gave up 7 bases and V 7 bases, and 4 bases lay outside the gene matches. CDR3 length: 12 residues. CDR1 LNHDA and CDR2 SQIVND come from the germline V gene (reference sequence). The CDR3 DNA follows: TGTGCCAGTACCGTGGACAGGGGTGGCTACACCTTC. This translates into CASTVDRGGYTF.

CDR3: CASSFSPRATGNTGELFF. The CDR3, as DNA: TGTGCCAGCAGCTTTTCTCCCAGGGCCACTGGGAACACCGGGGAGCTGTTTTTT. The rearrangement links TRBV5-6 to TRBJ2-2; a possible D gene is TRBD1 (5 bases). The V end was cut by 2 bases, the J end by 1 base, with 18 bases between. Germline CDR1 reads SGHDT; CDR2 reads YYEEEE. This CDR3 is built from 18 residues. Together with reference TRBV5-6 and TRBJ2-2, the CDR3 gives the full variable domain: DAGVTQSPTHLIKTRGQQVTLRCSPKSGHDTVSWYQQALGQGPQFIFQYYEEEERQRGNFPDRFSGHQFPNYSSELNVNALLLGDSALYLCASSFSPRATGNTGELFFGEGSRLTVL.